The rows below give T cell receptor beta chains drawn from one sample of a study of blood T cells in healthy people across ages. Each CDR3 protein is one row after TCRdb ran MiXCR on the 5' RACE reads. The sample has 1 million or so distinct CDR3 sequences; under 55% are singletons. Sequencing was carried out using blood. The source is a woman aged 55-70 years in good health. CDR3s include the opening cysteine and the closing phenylalanine or tryptophan. The D gene is left open where the match is weak. Size is stated for part of the rows, as once, few or many counts, or as a class when the clone is expanded.

TRBV5-6	NA	TRBJ2-7	NA	CASSLGRVGVEQYF	TGTGCCAGCAGCTTGGGCCGAGTAGGGGTCGAGCAGTACTTC
TRBV24-1	NA	TRBJ1-2	NA	CATSDYRQENGYTF	TGTGCCACCAGTGATTATAGACAGGAAAATGGCTACACCTTC
TRBV28	NA	TRBJ2-7	TRBD2	CASSFYARGRGRTNEQYF	TGTGCCAGCAGTTTTTATGCCCGGGGGAGGGGTCGAACCAATGAGCAGTACTTC
TRBV15	few	TRBJ2-3	NA	CATSRGADTQYF	TGTGCCACCAGCAGAGGCGCAGATACGCAGTATTTT
TRBV20-1	NA	TRBJ1-4	NA	CSAREGQGRSEKLFF	TGCAGTGCTAGAGAGGGGCAGGGAAGGAGTGAAAAACTGTTTTTT
TRBV2	NA	TRBJ2-5	TRBD2	CASSSSGLAGRETQYF	TGTGCCAGCAGTTCCTCCGGACTAGCGGGAAGGGAGACCCAGTACTTC
TRBV7-9	NA	TRBJ1-2	TRBD1	CASSLDATGSGGYTF	TGTGCCAGCAGCTTAGACGCGACAGGGAGTGGTGGCTACACCTTC
TRBV7-2	once	TRBJ2-7	NA	CASSLGVLDSYEQYF	TGTGCCAGCAGCTTAGGAGTTCTAGACTCCTACGAGCAGTACTTC
TRBV2	NA	TRBJ1-5	NA	CASRGRGYSNQPQHF	TGTGCCAGCAGGGGACGAGGGTATAGCAATCAGCCCCAGCATTTT
TRBV2	few	TRBJ2-3	TRBD2	CASSDSTSGGITDTQYF	TGTGCCAGCAGTGACTCCACTAGCGGGGGAATCACAGATACGCAGTATTTT
TRBV3-1	NA	TRBJ2-7	NA	CASSQAPGEAYEQYF	TGTGCCAGCAGCCAAGCCCCGGGAGAGGCCTACGAGCAGTACTTC
TRBV9	NA	TRBJ2-1	NA	CASVPNEQFF	TGTGCCAGCGTACCTAATGAGCAGTTCTTC
TRBV29-1	NA	TRBJ2-4	NA	CSVEKRNIQYF	TGCAGCGTCGAGAAAAGGAACATTCAGTACTTC
TRBV20-1	NA	TRBJ2-5	NA	CSARDDVQETQYF	TGCAGTGCTAGAGATGACGTACAAGAGACCCAGTACTTC
TRBV20-1	once	TRBJ2-5	NA	CSASDTGTSYEQYF	TGCAGTGCATCCGACACAGGGACCTCCTACGAACAGTACTTC
TRBV5-8	few	TRBJ2-7	NA	CASGLQGPPYEQYF	TGTGCCAGCGGATTACAGGGCCCACCTTACGAGCAGTACTTC
TRBV5-4	NA	TRBJ2-1	NA	CASSDTSYNEQFF	TGTGCCAGCAGCGATACTAGTTACAATGAGCAGTTCTTC
TRBV5-1	few	TRBJ2-4	TRBD1	CASSLGPGQGANIQYF	TGCGCCAGCAGCTTGGGACCGGGACAGGGGGCTAACATTCAGTACTTC
TRBV20-1	NA	TRBJ2-1	TRBD2	CSARDGRGGEYNEQFF	TGCAGTGCTAGAGACGGTCGGGGAGGGGAGTACAATGAGCAGTTCTTC
TRBV20-1	few	TRBJ2-7	TRBD2	CSARDGTSVSYEQYF	TGCAGTGCTAGAGATGGGACTAGCGTCTCCTACGAGCAGTACTTC
TRBV3-1	few	TRBJ2-1	NA	CASSQGGPWNEQFF	TGTGCCAGCAGCCAAGGTGGGCCCTGGAATGAGCAGTTCTTC
TRBV7-9	NA	TRBJ2-2	NA	CASSSLLEAGELFF	TGTGCCAGCAGCTCCTTACTCGAAGCCGGGGAGCTGTTTTTT
TRBV6-5	NA	TRBJ2-1	NA	CASSSARWGYNEQFF	TGTGCCAGCAGCTCAGCCCGATGGGGCTACAATGAGCAGTTCTTC
TRBV29-1	NA	TRBJ2-7	TRBD1	CSVEPGTGAVEQYF	TGCAGCGTAGAACCCGGGACAGGGGCGGTCGAGCAGTACTTC
TRBV6-5	NA	TRBJ1-1	NA	CASSRSGPANAEAFF	TGTGCCAGCAGCCGATCGGGGCCCGCCAACGCTGAAGCTTTCTTT
TRBV5-1	few	TRBJ2-5	NA	CASSSNSGYQETQYF	TGCGCCAGCAGCTCGAATAGCGGATACCAAGAGACCCAGTACTTC
TRBV7-6	NA	TRBJ2-3	NA	CASSLRAGARGDTQYF	TGTGCCAGCAGCTTAAGGGCTGGTGCGAGGGGGGATACGCAGTATTTT
TRBV6-5	NA	TRBJ2-1	TRBD2	CASSHHRGLAGYNEQFF	TGTGCCAGCAGTCACCACCGGGGACTAGCGGGATACAATGAGCAGTTCTTC
TRBV20-1	few	TRBJ2-5	TRBD2	CSARIHLAEWGETQYF	TGCAGTGCTAGGATCCATCTAGCGGAATGGGGGGAGACCCAGTACTTC
TRBV5-1	NA	TRBJ1-2	NA	CASSFDTNGYTF	TGCGCCAGCAGTTTTGACACAAACGGCTACACCTTC
TRBV10-2	few	TRBJ2-4	NA	CASSVTRDGGNIQYF	TGCGCCAGCAGTGTAACTAGAGACGGGGGAAACATTCAGTACTTC
TRBV5-5	NA	TRBJ1-4	NA	CASSARHATNEKLFF	TGTGCCAGCAGCGCCCGACACGCAACTAATGAAAAACTGTTTTTT